Presented here are 20 T cell receptor beta chains from one specimen sequenced in a study of identical twins. MiXCR was run by TCRdb on the 5' RACE reads, yielding one entry per CDR3 protein. The sample contains a few hundred thousand distinct CDR3 sequences, 7% to 9.5% of which appear only once. The sample comprised naive T cells sorted from blood. These TCRs come from a woman between 50 and 59 years old in good health.

This clonotype was counted ten times or more. CDR3 nucleotides: TGTGCCAGCAGCCCACCGGTGGGGGAATTTGCACCCCTCCACTTT. This encodes CASSPPVGEFAPLHF. The rearrangement uses TRBV4-2 and TRBJ1-6, with D possibly TRBD1 on 5 matching bases. CDR1 and CDR2 from the germline V gene are LGHNA and YNFKEQ. V was pared by 4 bases and J by 11 bases, with 18 bases between. This CDR3 region has 15 residues.

This clonotype was observed at least ten times. The V gene is TRBV9, the J gene TRBJ1-3; D is unclear. Trimming took 0 bases from V and 4 from J, leaving 2 bases between them. In germline, CDR1 is SGDLS, CDR2 YYNGEE. This CDR3 comprises 12 residues. In DNA form, the CDR3 reads TGTGCCAGCAGCGTAGGGGGAAACACCATATATTTT. Its translation is CASSVGGNTIYF.

This chain connects TRBV9 to TRBJ1-4; D ambiguous. Germline values: CDR1 SGDLS, CDR2 YYNGEE. The CDR3 sequence is 15 residues long. Trimming shortened V by 2 bases and J by 2 bases, and 10 bases separated the two germline ends. The CDR3 loop is CASSVLAATNEKLFF. CDR3 DNA sequence: TGTGCCAGCAGCGTCTTGGCTGCTACTAATGAAAAACTGTTTTTT.

The table lists this clonotype with a count of one. J is TRBJ2-1 and V is TRBV14; 9 bases match TRBD2. This CDR3 has 13 residues. Per the germline V gene, CDR1 is SGHDN and CDR2 is FVKESK. With V trimmed by 0 bases and J by 16 bases, 7 bases remained unmatched. The CDR3 DNA follows: TGTGCCAGCAGCCAAGAACTAGCGGGTAGAGGTTTCTTC. The encoded protein is CASSQELAGRGFF.

This clonotype showed up many times. This chain connects TRBV29-1 to TRBJ2-6; 10 bases are shared with TRBD2. Germline V gives CDR1 SQVTM, CDR2 ANQGSEA. Trimming cost V 4 bases and J 3 bases; bases outside gene matches: 6. This CDR3 has 16 residues. The CDR3 loop reads CSVGLAGVGGANVLTF. CDR3 in DNA: TGCAGCGTTGGCCTAGCGGGAGTGGGTGGGGCCAACGTCCTGACTTTC. Supplemented by reference TRBV29-1 and TRBJ2-6, the full variable domain reads SAVISQKPSRDICQRGTSLTIQCQVDSQVTMMFWYRQQPGQSLTLIATANQGSEATYESGFVIDKFPISRPNLTFSTLTVSNMSPEDSSIYLCSVGLAGVGGANVLTFGAGSRLTVL.

V usage is TRBV18 and J usage is TRBJ2-1; 8 nucleotides match TRBD1. This CDR3 region has 14 residues. Germline V gene sequence: CDR1 KGHSH, CDR2 LQKENI. V lost 2 bases to trimming and J lost 5 bases; unmatched junction nucleotides: 2. This CDR3 reads CASSPSRGHNEQFF. CDR3 nucleotides: TGTGCCAGCTCACCAAGCAGGGGGCACAATGAGCAGTTCTTC.

This clonotype came up a few times. V and J are TRBV7-6 and TRBJ2-7; TRBD1 is a possible D gene (6 bases). V was trimmed by 8 bases and J by 2 bases, leaving 13 bases between them. Looked up from germline, CDR1 is SGHVS and CDR2 is FNYEAQ. The CDR3 has 13 amino acids. The chain's CDR3 is CASSQTGPYEQYV. CDR3 DNA sequence: TGTGCCAGCTCCCAAACAGGGCCCTACGAGCAGTACGTC.

V gene TRBV7-9 combines with J gene TRBJ2-5, with 8 bases matching TRBD1. Germline V gives CDR1 SEHNR, CDR2 FQNEAQ (reference sequence). The CDR3 runs to 13 residues. The V and J ends lost 5 bases and 5 bases, in that order; junction bases with no gene match: 4. In DNA, the CDR3 is TGTGCCAGCAGCCACCGGGACAGGGAGACCCAGTACTTC. Amino acid sequence: CASSHRDRETQYF.

This clonotype appeared once. The rearrangement links TRBV7-6 to TRBJ2-3, with D perhaps matching TRBD1 (5 bases). Germline values: CDR1 SGHVS, CDR2 FNYEAQ. The germline V and J ends were trimmed by 5 bases and 4 bases, with 13 bases remaining between them. The CDR3 runs 14 residues. The CDR3 DNA is TGTGCCAGCAGCCCCCCGGCAGGGCCAGATACGCAGTATTTT. Translated, it gives CASSPPAGPDTQYF.

This chain uses TRBV20-1 with TRBJ2-5; 11 positions agree with TRBD2. The junction had 5 bases not matched to a gene; V was cut back by 0 bases and J by 5 bases. This CDR3 has 15 residues. CDR1 DFQATT and CDR2 SNEGSKA come from the germline V gene (reference sequence). CDR3 bases: TGCAGTGCTAGAGATTTGGCTAGCGGGAGGGAGACCCAGTACTTC. It specifies CSARDLASGRETQYF.

In its sample, this clonotype was seen many times. V is TRBV12-3 or TRBV12-4 and J is TRBJ1-5, with D possibly TRBD1 on 5 matching bases. V was shortened by 3 bases and J by 4 bases, with 10 bases between the two germline ends. There are 14 residues in the CDR3. The CDR3 bases are TGTGCCAGCAGTTTCTTCTGGGGGAATCAGCCCCAGCATTTT. Translating it yields CASSFFWGNQPQHF.

A few counts support this clonotype. V is TRBV18 and J is TRBJ2-7; D might be TRBD1 or TRBD2, each matching 5 bases. Deletions cut 0 bases from V and 2 bases from J, with 5 bases between. Germline assignment: CDR1 KGHSH and CDR2 LQKENI. This CDR3 is built from 13 residues. The DNA of the CDR3 is TGTGCCAGCTCACCACCGGGACCCTACGAGCAGTACTTC. It codes for CASSPPGPYEQYF.

V is TRBV4-1 and J is TRBJ1-1, with 7 positions matching TRBD1. After removal of 2 bases from V and 0 bases from J, the junction contained 6 bases not matched to a gene. This CDR3 has 16 amino acids. Germline V gene data show CDR1 as MGHRA and CDR2 as YSYEKL. The CDR3 DNA reads TGCGCCAGCAGCCAATATACAACAGGGGTGAACACTGAAGCTTTCTTT. Its translation is CASSQYTTGVNTEAFF.

The gene calls are TRBV2 and TRBJ2-5; D is undetermined. Trimming took 7 bases from V and 2 from J, leaving 2 bases between them. The CDR3 has 10 residues. CDR1 and CDR2 from the germline V gene are SNHLY and FYNNEI. The CDR3 loop reads CASIQETQYF. The CDR3 region has the DNA TGTGCCAGCATACAAGAGACCCAGTACTTC.

This clonotype showed up many times. The rearrangement uses TRBV11-1 and TRBJ2-7; D perhaps matches TRBD1 (7 bases). The germline V gene encodes CDR1 SGHAT and CDR2 FQDESV (reference sequence). V dropped 6 bases and J dropped 3 bases, with 15 bases sitting between them. This CDR3 has 14 amino acids. The CDR3 region is CASSRTGGNYEQYF. For the CDR3, the DNA is TGTGCCAGCAGTCGGACAGGAGGGAACTACGAGCAGTACTTC.

This clonotype showed up many times. The chain uses TRBV7-9 and TRBJ2-7, with D possibly being TRBD1 or TRBD2 (6 bases each). This CDR3 comprises 14 residues. From germline, CDR1 is SEHNR and CDR2 FQNEAQ (reference sequence). V lost 5 bases and J 3 bases, leaving 14 bases between the germline ends. As DNA, the CDR3 is TGTGCCAGCAGCCTAGGGGGACTCTTCTACGAGCAGTACTTC. Translated, it gives CASSLGGLFYEQYF.

This rearrangement joins TRBV9 to TRBJ2-7, with D tentatively TRBD2 (6 bases). The germline V gene has CDR1 SGDLS and CDR2 YYNGEE. Between the trimmed V and J ends, which lost 4 bases and 4 bases, there was a span of 18 bases. This CDR3 has 15 residues. As DNA, the CDR3 is TGTGCCAGCAGCCCCATGGGAGGCCCGGGGTACGAGCAGTACTTC. This translates into CASSPMGGPGYEQYF.

Many counts were recorded for this clonotype. The V call is TRBV10-3, the J call TRBJ2-7; TRBD1 agrees at 10 bases. The CDR3 has 17 residues. Germline CDR1 ENHRY, CDR2 SYGVKD. Trimming at V came to 11 bases and at J to 3 bases, leaving 19 bases not matched to a gene. The CDR3 reads CAAWGGQGPSSYYEQYF. As DNA, the CDR3 is TGTGCCGCTTGGGGGGGACAGGGGCCCTCCTCCTACTACGAGCAGTACTTC.

The sample holds a few counts of this clonotype. The V and J genes are TRBV29-1 and TRBJ2-7; D possibly corresponds to TRBD2 (6 bases). There are 11 residues in the CDR3. The V end lost 5 bases, the J end lost 5 bases, and 10 bases lay between the germline ends. Germline V lookup: CDR1 SQVTM, CDR2 ANQGSEA. CDR3 residues: CSVIGGDEQYF. The CDR3 DNA reads TGCAGCGTTATAGGAGGGGACGAGCAGTACTTC.

This clonotype showed up many times. J is TRBJ2-2 and V is TRBV3-1; weak D call: TRBD2 (5 bases). Looked up from germline, CDR1 is LGHDT and CDR2 is YNNKEL (reference sequence). This CDR3 has 16 amino acids. The germline V and J ends were trimmed by 0 bases and 6 bases, with 14 bases remaining between them. Here the CDR3 reads CASSQDLSGVAGELFF. As DNA, the CDR3 is TGTGCCAGCAGCCAAGATCTCTCCGGGGTGGCCGGGGAGCTGTTTTTT.